This T cell receptor beta chain originates from a study of cytomegalovirus exposure and HLA in healthy donors (dated by TCRdb to about 2017). With regard to the full study: A later analysis indicated that the 90 to 150 validation repertoires were generated on the platform also employed for the 700 or so repertoires of the first cohort. The aim of the study was to test whether cataloging public T cell receptors could identify signatures of past pathogen exposure. In addition to the first cohort of about 650 subjects, a separate validation cohort of approximately 130 different subjects was used. To predict cytomegalovirus infection status, the study combined high-throughput TCR immunosequencing, statistical association of individual TCRs with disease status, and machine learning.

The donors were included in the validation cohort of some 120 subjects, a group kept apart from the approximately 690-subject first cohort. Reading from cysteine to phenylalanine, the CDR3 counts 16 amino acids. The entry retains the CDR3 DNA only, 48 bases that are in frame from base 1. As encoded in the germline V gene, CDR1 is MNHNS while CDR2 is SASEGT. The junction shows trimming of 1 base on V and 6 bases on J, and the gene matches do not reach 11 bases of it. The paper's findings and limits, for the study overall: According to the authors, the approach could potentially be generalized to other disease states and immunological phenotypes. While some public TCRs were present in many individuals, most TCR sequences turned up only very rarely across donors. Cytomegalovirus status was reported to be diagnosed by the classifier with high specificity and sensitivity in both the original and validation cohorts. Of the cluster scores, about 94% were above 0 in a later analysis, which found that TCRs clustered in the first cohort also tended to co-occur in the 95 to 150 validation repertoires. A few of the identified cytomegalovirus-associated TCR beta chains were confirmed in vitro to be specific for cytomegalovirus antigens. A later analysis lacked HLA typing for the validation cohort, so it scored co-occurrence in that cohort across all 120 or so repertoires. The study listed 164 TCR beta chains as associated with cytomegalovirus.

The library was produced with the immunoSEQ multiplex PCR assay. In the original analysis: To diagnose cytomegalovirus status from the catalog of TCR beta chain sequences, a statistical classification framework was built. This is the immuneACCESS table as TCRdb keeps it, with only in-frame sequences that have V and J called. A part of the clones is gone; compared with another copy, unresolved V genes explain less than half, and the rest is unexplained. D and trimming were read from the DNA, whereas the V and J calls and clone size are those reported in that table. The sample records some 180,000 clones, about 89% of which are singletons. In total, the top ten clones hold around 7.2% of the sample. This clone showed up just a few times. The target of this receptor is not known. Base-call qualities are not available, and no considerably larger clone is one nucleotide away.

This TCR was recovered from a man aged 25 to 40 in good health and CMV-seropositive. Source material: PBMCs. The sequence joins TRBV6-1 to TRBJ1-2, with 7 bases matching TRBD1. Read as DNA, the sequence is TGTGCCAGCAGTGAAGATAAGGGAAGGACAGGCAATGGCTACACCTTC. Its protein is CASSEDKGRTGNGYTF.